This T cell receptor beta chain was identified in a study of cytomegalovirus exposure and HLA in healthy donors. Whole-study results and caveats: A later analysis associated some 18,000 TCR beta sequences with HLA alleles at a 0.05 false discovery rate.

For this clone: Its target is unknown.

60 Vbeta and 13 Jbeta primers were used in PCR. TCRdb's table, derived via immunoSEQ multiplex PCR, lists solely in-frame clones and lacks some. The sample has 150,000 or so clones; the top ten hold around 1.6%. The TCR comes from a woman in her forties or fifties in good health and CMV-seronegative. Sample: PBMCs.

The CDR3 nucleotides are TGTGCCAGCAGCTTCACCGGACAGGGGAGCGCTTTCTTT. Translated: CASSFTGQGSAFF. The chain links TRBV7-2 to TRBJ1-1; 9 bases are shared with TRBD1. Germline V gene sequence: CDR1 SGHTA, CDR2 FQGNSA. The CDR3 totals 13 residues. Trimming took 3 bases from V and 11 from J; bases not matched to a gene: 7.